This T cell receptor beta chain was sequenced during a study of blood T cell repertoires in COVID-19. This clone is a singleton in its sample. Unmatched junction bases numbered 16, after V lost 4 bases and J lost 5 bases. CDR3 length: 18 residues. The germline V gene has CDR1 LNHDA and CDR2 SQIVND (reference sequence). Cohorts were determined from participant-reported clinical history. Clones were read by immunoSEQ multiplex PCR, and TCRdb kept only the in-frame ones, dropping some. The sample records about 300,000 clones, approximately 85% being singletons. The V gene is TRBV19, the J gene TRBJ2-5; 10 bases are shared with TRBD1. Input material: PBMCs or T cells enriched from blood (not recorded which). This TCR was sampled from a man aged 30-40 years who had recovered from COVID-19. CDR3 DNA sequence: TGTGCCAGTAGTACAGGATACCTAAGACAGGGGGCGAGGGAGACCCAGTACTTC. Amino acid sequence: CASSTGYLRQGARETQYF.